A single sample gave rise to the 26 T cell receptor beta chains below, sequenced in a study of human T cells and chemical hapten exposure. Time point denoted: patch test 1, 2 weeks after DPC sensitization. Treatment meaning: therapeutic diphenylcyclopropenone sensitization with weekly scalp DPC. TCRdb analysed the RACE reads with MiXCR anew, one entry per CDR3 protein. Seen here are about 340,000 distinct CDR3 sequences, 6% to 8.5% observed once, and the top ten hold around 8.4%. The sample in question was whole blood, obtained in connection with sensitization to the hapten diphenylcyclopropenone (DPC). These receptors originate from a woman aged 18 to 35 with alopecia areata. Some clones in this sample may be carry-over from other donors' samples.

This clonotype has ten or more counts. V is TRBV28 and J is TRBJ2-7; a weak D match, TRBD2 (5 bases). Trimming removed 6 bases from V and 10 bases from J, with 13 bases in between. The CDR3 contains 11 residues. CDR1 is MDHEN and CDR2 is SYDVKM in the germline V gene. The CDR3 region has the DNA TGTGCCAGCAGAGGTGGACGGGATCAGTACTTC. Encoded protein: CASRGGRDQYF.

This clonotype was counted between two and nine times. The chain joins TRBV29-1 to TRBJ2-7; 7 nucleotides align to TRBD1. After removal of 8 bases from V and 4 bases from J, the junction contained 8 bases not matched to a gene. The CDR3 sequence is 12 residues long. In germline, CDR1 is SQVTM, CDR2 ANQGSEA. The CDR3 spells CSTGTDGYEQYF. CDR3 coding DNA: TGCAGCACCGGGACAGATGGGTACGAGCAGTACTTC.

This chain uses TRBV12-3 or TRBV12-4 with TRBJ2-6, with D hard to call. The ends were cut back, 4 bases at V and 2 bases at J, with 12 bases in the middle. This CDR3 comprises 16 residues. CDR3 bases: TGTGCCAGCAGTTCCGTCGGTGGCCCTGGGGCCAACGTCCTGACTTTC. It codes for CASSSVGGPGANVLTF.

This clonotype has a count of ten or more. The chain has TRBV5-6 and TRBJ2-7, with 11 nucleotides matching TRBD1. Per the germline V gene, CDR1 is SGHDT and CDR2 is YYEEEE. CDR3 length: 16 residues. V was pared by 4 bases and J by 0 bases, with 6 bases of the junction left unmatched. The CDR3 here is CASSKWTGGASYEQYF. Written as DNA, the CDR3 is TGTGCCAGCAGCAAATGGACAGGGGGCGCCTCCTACGAGCAGTACTTC.

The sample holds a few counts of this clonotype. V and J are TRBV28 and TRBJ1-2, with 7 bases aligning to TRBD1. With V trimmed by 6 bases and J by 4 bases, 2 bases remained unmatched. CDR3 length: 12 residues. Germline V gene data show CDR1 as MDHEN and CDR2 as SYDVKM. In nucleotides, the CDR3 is TGTGCCAGCAGGGGACAGCGCTATGGCTACACCTTC. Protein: CASRGQRYGYTF.

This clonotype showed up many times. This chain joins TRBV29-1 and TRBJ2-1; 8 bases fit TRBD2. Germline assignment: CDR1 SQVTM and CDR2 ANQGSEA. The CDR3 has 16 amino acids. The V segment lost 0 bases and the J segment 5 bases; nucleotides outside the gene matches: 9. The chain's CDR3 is CSVEEEAPGGHNEQFF. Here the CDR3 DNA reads TGCAGCGTTGAAGAAGAGGCCCCGGGGGGGCACAATGAGCAGTTCTTC.

The CDR3 protein is CAISESPGQGSNQPQHF. For the CDR3, the DNA is TGTGCCATCAGTGAGTCCCCGGGACAGGGAAGCAATCAGCCCCAGCATTTT. V and J are TRBV10-3 and TRBJ1-5; 9 positions agree with TRBD1. J was trimmed by 1 base and V by 0 bases; bases with no gene match: 4. This CDR3 is built from 17 residues. Germline CDR1 is ENHRY and CDR2 is SYGVKD.

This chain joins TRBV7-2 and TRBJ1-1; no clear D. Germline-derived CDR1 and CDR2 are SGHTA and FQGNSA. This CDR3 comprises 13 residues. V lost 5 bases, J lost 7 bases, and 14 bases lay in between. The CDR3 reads CASSTRLGFEAFF. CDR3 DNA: TGTGCCAGCAGCACAAGGCTGGGGTTTGAAGCTTTCTTT.

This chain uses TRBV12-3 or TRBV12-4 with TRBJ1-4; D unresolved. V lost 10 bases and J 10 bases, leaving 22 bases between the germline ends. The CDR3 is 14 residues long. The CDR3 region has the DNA TGTGCCAACAGCAACGGCCGGGGATCCACAAAACTGTTTTTT. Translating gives CANSNGRGSTKLFF.

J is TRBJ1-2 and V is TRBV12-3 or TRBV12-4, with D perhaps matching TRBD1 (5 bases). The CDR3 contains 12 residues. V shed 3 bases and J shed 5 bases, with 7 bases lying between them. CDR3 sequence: CASSFRQYGYTF. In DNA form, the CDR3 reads TGTGCCAGCAGTTTTCGACAGTATGGCTACACCTTC.

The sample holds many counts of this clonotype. The CDR3 sequence is CASSYSDQPQHF. The DNA for the CDR3 is TGTGCCAGCAGCTACAGTGATCAGCCCCAGCATTTT. This sequence joins TRBV13 and TRBJ1-5, with D uncertain. Germline CDR1 and CDR2: PRHDT and FYEKMQ (reference sequence). The CDR3 totals 12 residues. Trimming shortened V by 4 bases and J by 5 bases, and 6 bases separated the two germline ends. The variable domain in full, completed from reference TRBV13 and TRBJ1-5, reads AAGVIQSPRHLIKEKRETATLKCYPIPRHDTVYWYQQGPGQDPQFLISFYEKMQSDKGSIPDRFSAQQFSDYHSELNMSSLELGDSALYFCASSYSDQPQHFGDGTRLSIL.

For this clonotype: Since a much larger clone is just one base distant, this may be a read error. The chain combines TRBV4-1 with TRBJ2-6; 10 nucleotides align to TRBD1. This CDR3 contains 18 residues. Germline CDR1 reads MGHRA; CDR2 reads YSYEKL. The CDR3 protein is CASSQVGTGESGANVRTF. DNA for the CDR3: TGCGCCAGCAGCCAAGTTGGGACAGGGGAGTCTGGGGCCAACGTCCGGACTTTC.

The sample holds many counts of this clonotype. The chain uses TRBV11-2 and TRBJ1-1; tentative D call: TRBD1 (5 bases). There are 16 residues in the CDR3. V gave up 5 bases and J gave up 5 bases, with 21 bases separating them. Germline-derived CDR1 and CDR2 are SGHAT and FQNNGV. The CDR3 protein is CASSTRGLGRVTEAFF. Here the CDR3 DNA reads TGTGCCAGCAGCACAAGAGGGCTCGGCAGGGTTACTGAAGCTTTCTTT.

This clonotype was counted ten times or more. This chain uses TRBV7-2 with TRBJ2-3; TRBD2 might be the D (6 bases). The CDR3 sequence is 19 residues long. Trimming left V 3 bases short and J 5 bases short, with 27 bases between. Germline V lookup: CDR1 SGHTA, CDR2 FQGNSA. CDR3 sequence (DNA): TGTGCCAGCAGCTTTTCGTCCTGGGAGCGGGCGAAGGGGAAAGATACGCAGTATTTT. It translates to CASSFSSWERAKGKDTQYF.

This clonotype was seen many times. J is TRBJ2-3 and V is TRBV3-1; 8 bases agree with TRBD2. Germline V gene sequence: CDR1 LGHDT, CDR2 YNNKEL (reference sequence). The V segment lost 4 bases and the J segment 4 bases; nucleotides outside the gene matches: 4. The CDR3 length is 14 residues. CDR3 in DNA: TGTGCCAGCAGCCCAGGACTAGCTGCAGATACGCAGTATTTT. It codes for CASSPGLAADTQYF.

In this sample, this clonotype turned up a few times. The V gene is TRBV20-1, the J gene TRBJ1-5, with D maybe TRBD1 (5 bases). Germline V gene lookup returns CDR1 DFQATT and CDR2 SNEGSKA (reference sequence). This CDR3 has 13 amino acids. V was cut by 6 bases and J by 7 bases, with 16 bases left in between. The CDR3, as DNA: TGCAGTGCCCTAGTGGGGGGTGCCCAGCCCCAGCATTTT. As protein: CSALVGGAQPQHF.

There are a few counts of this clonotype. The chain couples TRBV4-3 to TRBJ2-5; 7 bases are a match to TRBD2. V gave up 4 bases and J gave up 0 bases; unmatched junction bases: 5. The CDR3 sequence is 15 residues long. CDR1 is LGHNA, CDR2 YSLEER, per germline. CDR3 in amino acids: CASSRLLADQETQYF. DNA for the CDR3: TGCGCCAGCAGCCGCCTTCTAGCGGACCAAGAGACCCAGTACTTC.

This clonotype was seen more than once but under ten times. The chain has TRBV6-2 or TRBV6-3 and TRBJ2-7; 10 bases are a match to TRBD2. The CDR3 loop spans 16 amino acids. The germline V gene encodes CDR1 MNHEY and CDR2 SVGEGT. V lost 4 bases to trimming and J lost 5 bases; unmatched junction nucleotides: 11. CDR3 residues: CASSSASSGGLHEQYF. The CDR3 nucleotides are TGTGCCAGCAGTTCTGCCTCTAGCGGGGGCCTTCACGAGCAGTACTTC.

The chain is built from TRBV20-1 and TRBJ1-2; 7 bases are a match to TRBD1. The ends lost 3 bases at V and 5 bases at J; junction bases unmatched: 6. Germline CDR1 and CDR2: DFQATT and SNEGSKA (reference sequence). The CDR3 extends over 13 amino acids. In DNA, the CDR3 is TGCAGTGCTAGGACAGGGAACGAGTATGGCTACACCTTC. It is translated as CSARTGNEYGYTF.

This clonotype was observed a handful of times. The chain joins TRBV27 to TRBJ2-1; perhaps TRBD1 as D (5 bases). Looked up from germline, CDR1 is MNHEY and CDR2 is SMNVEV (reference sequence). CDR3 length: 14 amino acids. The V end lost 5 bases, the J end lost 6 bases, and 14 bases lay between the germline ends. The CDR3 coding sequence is TGTGCCAGCAGTCTCCAGGGATCAGTCAATGAGCAGTTCTTC. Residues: CASSLQGSVNEQFF.

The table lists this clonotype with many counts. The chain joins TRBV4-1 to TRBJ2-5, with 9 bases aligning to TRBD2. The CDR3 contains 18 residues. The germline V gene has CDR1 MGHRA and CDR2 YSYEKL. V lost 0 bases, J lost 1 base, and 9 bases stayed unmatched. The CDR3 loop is CASSQDLASGAAQETQYF. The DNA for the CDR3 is TGCGCCAGCAGCCAAGATTTGGCTAGCGGGGCAGCCCAAGAGACCCAGTACTTC.

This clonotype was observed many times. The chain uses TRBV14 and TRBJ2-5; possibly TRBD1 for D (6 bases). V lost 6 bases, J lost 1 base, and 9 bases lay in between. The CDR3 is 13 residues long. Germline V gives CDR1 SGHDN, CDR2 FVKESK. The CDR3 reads CASSRQVQETQYF. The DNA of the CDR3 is TGTGCCAGCAGTCGACAGGTCCAAGAGACCCAGTACTTC.

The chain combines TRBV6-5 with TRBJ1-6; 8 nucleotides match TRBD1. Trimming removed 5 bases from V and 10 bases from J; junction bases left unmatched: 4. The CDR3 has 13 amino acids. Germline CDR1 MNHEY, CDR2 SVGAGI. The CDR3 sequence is CASSHQGASPLHF. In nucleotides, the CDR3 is TGTGCCAGCAGTCACCAGGGGGCGTCACCCCTCCACTTT.

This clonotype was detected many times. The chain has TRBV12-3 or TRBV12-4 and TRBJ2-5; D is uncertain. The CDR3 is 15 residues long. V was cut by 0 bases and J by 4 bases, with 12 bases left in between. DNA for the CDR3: TGTGCCAGCAGTTTAGCCCTTACGGTGGGAGAGACCCAGTACTTC. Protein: CASSLALTVGETQYF.

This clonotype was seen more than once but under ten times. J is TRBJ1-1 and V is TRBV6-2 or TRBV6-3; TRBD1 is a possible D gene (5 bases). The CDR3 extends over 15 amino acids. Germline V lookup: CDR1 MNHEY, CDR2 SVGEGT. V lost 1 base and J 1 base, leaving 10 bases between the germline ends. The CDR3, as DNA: TGTGCCAGCAGTTACTTGGCAGGGCCGAACACTGAAGCTTTCTTT. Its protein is CASSYLAGPNTEAFF.

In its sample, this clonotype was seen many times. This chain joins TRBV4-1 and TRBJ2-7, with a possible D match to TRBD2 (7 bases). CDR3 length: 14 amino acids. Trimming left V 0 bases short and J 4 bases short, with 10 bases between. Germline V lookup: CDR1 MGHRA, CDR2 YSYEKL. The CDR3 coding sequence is TGCGCCAGCAGCCAAGAGCGGGGGCTGTACGAGCAGTACTTC. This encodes CASSQERGLYEQYF.